This is a list of T cell receptor beta chains from one sample in a study of blood T cell repertoires in COVID-19. Clones were sequenced by immunoSEQ multiplex PCR, and TCRdb holds only the in-frame ones, with some missing. Seen here are approximately 130,000 clones, 80% to 90% observed once, and the top ten hold about 6%. Source material: peripheral blood. The receptors stem from an elderly man with active or convalescent COVID-19. The CDR3 runs from the conserved cysteine through the conserved F or W. Each record gives: V gene, CDR3 length, clone size, J gene, D gene, CDR3 protein, CDR3 DNA. A D gene is named only where the DNA matches it firmly. Clone size is shown for a subset of rows, as once, few, many or a class of expanded clone.

>TRBV7-2|13|NA|TRBJ2-7|NA
CASSLGAGYEQYF
TGTGCCAGCAGCTTAGGGGCAGGGTACGAGCAGTACTTC
>TRBV5-1|15|NA|TRBJ2-1|NA
CASSLGGVVYNEQFF
TGCGCCAGCAGCTTGGGGGGAGTCGTCTACAATGAGCAGTTCTTC
>TRBV2|13|NA|TRBJ1-2|TRBD1
CASSTQGEGGYTF
TGTGCCAGCAGCACACAGGGGGAAGGAGGCTACACCTTC
>TRBV4-1|16|NA|TRBJ2-1|NA
CASSQRRSNTWDEQFF
TGCGCCAGCAGCCAAAGGCGGAGTAATACCTGGGATGAGCAGTTCTTC
>TRBV5-1|15|NA|TRBJ1-1|NA
CASSLYNRENTEAFF
TGCGCCAGCAGCTTGTATAACAGGGAGAACACTGAAGCTTTCTTT
>TRBV27|14|NA|TRBJ2-1|TRBD1
CASSFRQGYNEQFF
TGTGCCAGCAGTTTTCGACAGGGCTACAATGAGCAGTTCTTC
>TRBV10-3|20|NA|TRBJ2-1|TRBD2
CAISPREGTSGGTLGNEQFF
TGTGCCATCAGTCCCCGGGAAGGGACTAGCGGGGGGACCCTCGGCAATGAGCAGTTCTTC
>TRBV27|14|few|TRBJ2-5|NA
CASSLSRDLQTQYF
TGTGCCAGCAGTTTATCCCGGGACTTACAGACCCAGTACTTC
>TRBV7-9|13|few|TRBJ2-7|TRBD1
CASRVTGSGEQYF
TGTGCCAGCAGGGTGACAGGGTCGGGCGAGCAGTACTTC
>TRBV10-3|12|NA|TRBJ2-1|TRBD2
CASGLAYNEQFF
TGTGCCAGTGGACTAGCCTACAATGAGCAGTTCTTC
>TRBV5-1|13|NA|TRBJ1-2|NA
CASSSGETYGYTF
TGCGCCAGCAGCTCCGGGGAAACCTATGGCTACACCTTC
>TRBV7-8|14|NA|TRBJ1-2|TRBD1
CASSPGQGAYGYTF
TGTGCCAGCAGCCCGGGACAGGGGGCTTATGGCTACACCTTC
>TRBV18|12|few|TRBJ1-2|NA
CASSPGTDGYTF
TGTGCCAGCTCACCCGGCACAGATGGCTACACCTTC
>TRBV19|15|NA|TRBJ2-1|NA
CASKWAASSYNEQFF
TGTGCCAGTAAATGGGCAGCAAGCTCCTACAATGAGCAGTTCTTC
>TRBV4-1|12|NA|TRBJ2-2|NA
CASSPLSGELFF
TGCGCCAGCAGCCCTCTTAGTGGGGAGCTGTTTTTT
>TRBV12-5|17|NA|TRBJ1-1|NA
CASGLGKGQNFNTEAFF
TGTGCTAGTGGTTTGGGTAAGGGACAAAACTTTAACACTGAAGCTTTCTTT
>TRBV4-3|17|NA|TRBJ2-2|TRBD1
CASSQGPRTGFSGELFF
TGCGCCAGCAGCCAAGGGCCTAGGACAGGGTTTTCCGGGGAGCTGTTTTTT
>TRBV3-1/TRBV3-2|15|NA|TRBJ1-1|TRBD1
CASSQPGQGNNEAFF
TGTGCCAGCAGCCAGCCGGGACAGGGGAATAATGAAGCTTTCTTT
>TRBV19|14|few|TRBJ2-3|NA
CASSQEGGDRSQYF
TGTGCCAGTAGCCAGGAGGGCGGGGACCGATCGCAGTATTTT
>TRBV19|12|NA|TRBJ1-1|NA
CASSTNRAEAFF
TGTGCCAGTAGTACGAACCGGGCTGAAGCTTTCTTT
>TRBV4-1|13|NA|TRBJ2-1|NA
CASSQEGSNEQFF
TGCGCCAGCAGCCAAGAAGGGAGCAATGAGCAGTTCTTC
>TRBV10-3|14|NA|TRBJ2-7|TRBD1
CAIKNGTGTYEQYF
TGTGCCATCAAAAATGGGACAGGGACATACGAGCAGTACTTC
>TRBV6-1|17|NA|TRBJ1-6|TRBD1
CASSDRGQALFGSPLHF
TGTGCCAGCAGTGATAGGGGACAGGCCTTGTTCGGTTCACCCCTCCACTTT
>TRBV6-2/TRBV6-3|13|NA|TRBJ1-1|NA
CASSYLFRGEAFF
TGTGCCAGCAGTTACTTATTCAGGGGCGAAGCTTTCTTT
>TRBV5-1|16|NA|TRBJ2-2|TRBD2
CASTPTSGGGTGELFF
TGCGCCAGCACCCCGACTAGCGGGGGGGGTACCGGGGAGCTGTTTTTT
>TRBV19|16|NA|TRBJ2-6|NA
CASSMFGGLGANVLTF
TGTGCCAGTAGTATGTTCGGGGGGCTGGGGGCCAACGTCCTGACTTTC
>TRBV10-3|14|NA|TRBJ2-3|NA
CAISESGAQDTQYF
TGTGCCATCAGTGAGTCGGGGGCCCAAGATACGCAGTATTTT
>TRBV6-5|14|NA|TRBJ1-6|NA
CASKTIGGNSPLHF
TGTGCCAGCAAGACAATAGGGGGTAATTCACCCCTCCACTTT
>TRBV6-2/TRBV6-3|12|NA|TRBJ1-2|NA
CASSYQGSGYTF
TGTGCCAGCAGTTATCAGGGATCCGGCTACACCTTC
>TRBV5-4|14|once|TRBJ1-1|TRBD1
CASSSGQGLSEAFF
TGTGCCAGCAGCTCGGGACAGGGTTTGTCTGAAGCTTTCTTT
>TRBV7-2|14|NA|TRBJ2-7|NA
CASSPDYTASEQYF
TGTGCCAGCAGCCCCGACTATACGGCATCCGAGCAGTACTTC
>TRBV30|12|NA|TRBJ2-3|NA
CAWSGLGATQYF
TGTGCCTGGAGTGGTCTGGGGGCAACGCAGTATTTT
>TRBV2|13|NA|TRBJ1-1|NA
CASSEAELGEAFF
TGTGCCAGCAGTGAAGCGGAACTAGGGGAAGCTTTCTTT
>TRBV27|14|NA|TRBJ1-1|NA
CASSPRHRNTEAFF
TGTGCCAGCAGTCCCCGACATCGTAACACTGAAGCTTTCTTT
>TRBV7-8|14|NA|TRBJ2-4|NA
CASSLPGGSNIQYF
TGTGCCAGCAGCTTACCAGGGGGGTCAAACATTCAGTACTTC
>TRBV10-2|12|NA|TRBJ1-1|NA
CASRLGDTEAFF
TGCGCCAGCAGGCTCGGGGACACTGAAGCTTTCTTT
>TRBV5-6|16|NA|TRBJ2-1|TRBD2
CASSFERGVSYNEQFF
TGTGCCAGCAGCTTTGAGCGGGGGGTCTCCTACAATGAGCAGTTCTTC